What follows are 14 T cell receptor beta chains derived from one specimen sequenced in a study of cytomegalovirus exposure and HLA in healthy donors. Primers: 60 Vbeta forward and 13 Jbeta reverse. Clones were sequenced by immunoSEQ multiplex PCR, and TCRdb holds only the in-frame ones, with some missing. Found here are about 72,000 clones, 82% of them singletons; the top ten hold 1.9%. Material: PBMCs. These receptors were collected from a man in his late teens or twenties in good health and CMV-seronegative.

This clone was counted once. The rearrangement uses TRBV4-3 and TRBJ2-2; D gene unclear. CDR3 length: 13 residues. Germline loops: CDR1 LGHNA, CDR2 YSLEER. With 1 base removed from V and 7 bases from J, the gap between germline ends came to 7 bases. DNA for the CDR3: TGCGCCAGCAGCCAAGTAGTTAGCGGGGAGCTGTTTTTT. Encoded protein: CASSQVVSGELFF.

CDR3 residues: CAISRQGAPTGELFF. The CDR3 region has the DNA TGTGCCATCAGTCGACAGGGGGCGCCCACCGGGGAGCTGTTTTTT. The V and J genes are TRBV10-3 and TRBJ2-2; 10 bases agree with TRBD1. This CDR3 contains 15 residues. Germline loops: CDR1 ENHRY, CDR2 SYGVKD. J was trimmed by 4 bases and V by 5 bases; bases with no gene match: 4.

The chain employs TRBV2 and TRBJ1-2; a possible D gene is TRBD1 (6 bases). Trimming left V 5 bases short and J 3 bases short, with 13 bases between. Germline assignment: CDR1 SNHLY and CDR2 FYNNEI. This CDR3 has 14 amino acids. The CDR3 coding sequence is TGTGCCAGCAGTAGGGACAAGGATTACTATGGCTACACCTTC. It specifies CASSRDKDYYGYTF.

V is TRBV2 and J is TRBJ2-5; a possible D gene is TRBD2 (5 bases). This CDR3 contains 14 residues. Germline-derived CDR1 and CDR2 are SNHLY and FYNNEI. V lost 1 base, J lost 4 bases, and 10 bases lay in between. The chain's CDR3 is CASSEDLGRETQYF. The CDR3 region has the DNA TGTGCCAGCAGTGAAGATCTGGGGAGAGAGACCCAGTACTTC.

Only a few counts were recorded for this clone. The V and J genes are TRBV5-4 and TRBJ2-5; 13 bases match TRBD2. The CDR3 totals 15 residues. V lost 4 bases and J lost 5; bases outside the gene matches: 5. Germline V gene sequence: CDR1 SGHNT, CDR2 YYREEE (reference sequence). The CDR3 bases are TGTGCCAGCAGCCCGCCGGGACTAGCGGGGGAGACCCAGTACTTC. This translates into CASSPPGLAGETQYF.

The chain has TRBV29-1 and TRBJ1-2; D perhaps matches TRBD1 (5 bases). CDR3 length: 12 amino acids. The ends were cut back, 3 bases at V and 0 bases at J, with 5 bases in the middle. Germline CDR1 SQVTM, CDR2 ANQGSEA. CDR3 nucleotide sequence: TGCAGCGTTGAGGACACTAACTATGGCTACACCTTC. This sequence encodes CSVEDTNYGYTF.

The genes are TRBV2 and TRBJ2-3, with 7 bases fitting TRBD2. Trimming cost V 6 bases and J 3 bases; bases outside gene matches: 9. This CDR3 has 15 amino acids. Germline lookup yields CDR1 SNHLY and CDR2 FYNNEI. The DNA for the CDR3 is TGTGCCAGCAGGGCCGGGGGGAGGAGTACAGATACGCAGTATTTT. Amino acids: CASRAGGRSTDTQYF.

This chain links TRBV19 with TRBJ1-1; D possibly corresponds to TRBD1 (5 bases). Germline V gene data show CDR1 as LNHDA and CDR2 as SQIVND (reference sequence). CDR3 length equals 17 residues. V lost 1 base, J lost 4 bases, and 19 bases lay in between. In nucleotides, the CDR3 is TGTGCCAGTAGTATAGTGGCGGGACCCTCTCTCGGCACTGAAGCTTTCTTT. Translation gives CASSIVAGPSLGTEAFF.

The CDR3 nucleotides are TGTGCCTCCGACAGGGGATGGGGCACTGAAGCTTTCTTT. It codes for CASDRGWGTEAFF. The V call is TRBV30, the J call TRBJ1-1; 8 nucleotides agree with TRBD1. CDR3 length: 13 amino acids. CDR1 GTSNPN and CDR2 SVGIG come from the germline V gene (reference sequence). The V and J ends lost 7 bases and 4 bases, in that order; junction bases with no gene match: 8.

The chain employs TRBV15 and TRBJ2-2; possibly TRBD2 for D (5 bases). The V gene's germline CDR1 is LNHNV and CDR2 YYDKDF (reference sequence). V lost 8 bases and J lost 1, with 14 bases in between. The CDR3 is made up of 15 amino acids. CDR3 DNA: TGTGCCACCCTAGCAGGTGACTGGAACACCGGGGAGCTGTTTTTT. This translates into CATLAGDWNTGELFF.

V gene TRBV20-1 combines with J gene TRBJ1-1; TRBD1 matches 7 bases. CDR3 length equals 11 residues. V lost 7 bases to trimming and J lost 6 bases; unmatched junction nucleotides: 5. Germline lookup yields CDR1 DFQATT and CDR2 SNEGSKA (reference sequence). CDR3 loop: CSGNRGPEAFF. CDR3 nucleotide sequence: TGCAGTGGAAACAGGGGTCCTGAAGCTTTCTTT.

This rearrangement joins TRBV9 to TRBJ2-1; 8 positions agree with TRBD2. V lost 0 bases, J lost 7 bases, and 6 bases stayed unmatched. The CDR3 contains 15 residues. Germline V CDR1 and CDR2: SGDLS, YYNGEE. CDR3 bases: TGTGCCAGCAGCGTAGCGGGAGGGCCCCGGAATGAGCAGTTCTTC. Protein sequence: CASSVAGGPRNEQFF.

The chain links TRBV28 to TRBJ2-7; D possibly corresponds to TRBD2 (5 bases). CDR1 and CDR2 from the germline V gene are MDHEN and SYDVKM. The V gene lost 4 bases and the J gene lost 3 bases, with 7 bases spanning the gap. CDR3 length: 12 residues. The CDR3 sequence: CASSSGLYEQYF. The CDR3 bases are TGTGCCAGCAGTTCCGGACTCTACGAGCAGTACTTC. Complete variable domain (other parts from reference TRBV28 and TRBJ2-7): DVKVTQSSRYLVKRTGEKVFLECVQDMDHENMFWYRQDPGLGLRLIYFSYDVKMKEKGDIPEGYSVSREKKERFSLILESASTNQTSMYLCASSSGLYEQYFGPGTRLTVT.

The V and J genes are TRBV7-9 and TRBJ2-3; perhaps TRBD1 as D (6 bases). Germline V gene sequence: CDR1 SEHNR, CDR2 FQNEAQ (reference sequence). The CDR3 is 14 amino acids. Trimming shortened V by 4 bases and J by 1 base, and 9 bases separated the two germline ends. In DNA form, the CDR3 reads TGTGCCAGCAGCTGGTCAGGGGGCACAGATACGCAGTATTTT. It is translated as CASSWSGGTDTQYF.